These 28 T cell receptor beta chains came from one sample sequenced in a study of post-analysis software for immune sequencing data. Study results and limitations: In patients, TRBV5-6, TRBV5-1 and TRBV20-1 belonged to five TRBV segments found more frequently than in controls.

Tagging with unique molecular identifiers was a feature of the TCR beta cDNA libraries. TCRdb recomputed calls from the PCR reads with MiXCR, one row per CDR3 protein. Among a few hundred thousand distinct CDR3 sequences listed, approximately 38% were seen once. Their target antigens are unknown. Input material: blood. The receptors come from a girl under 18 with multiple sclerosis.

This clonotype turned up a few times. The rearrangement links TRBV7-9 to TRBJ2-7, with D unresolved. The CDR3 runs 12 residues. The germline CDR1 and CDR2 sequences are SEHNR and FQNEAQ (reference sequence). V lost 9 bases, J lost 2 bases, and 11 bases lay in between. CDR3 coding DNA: TGTGCCAGAGACAAGAGTACCTACGAGCAGTACTTC. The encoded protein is CARDKSTYEQYF.

CDR3 sequence reads: CASRPPTSSEYNEQFF. For the CDR3, the DNA is TGTGCCAGCAGGCCCCCAACTAGCTCAGAATACAATGAGCAGTTCTTC. This rearrangement joins TRBV7-2 to TRBJ2-1, with a possible D match to TRBD2 (6 bases). Trimming took off 6 bases at V and 4 bases at J, with 19 bases between the two ends. The CDR3 totals 16 residues. Per the germline V gene, CDR1 is SGHTA and CDR2 is FQGNSA.

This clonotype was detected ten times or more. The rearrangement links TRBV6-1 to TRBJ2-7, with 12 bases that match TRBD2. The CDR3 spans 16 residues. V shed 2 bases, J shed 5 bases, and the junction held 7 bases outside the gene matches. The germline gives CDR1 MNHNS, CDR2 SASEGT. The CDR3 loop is CASSESLAGGQDEQYF. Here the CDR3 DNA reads TGTGCCAGCAGTGAATCCCTAGCGGGGGGGCAGGACGAGCAGTACTTC.

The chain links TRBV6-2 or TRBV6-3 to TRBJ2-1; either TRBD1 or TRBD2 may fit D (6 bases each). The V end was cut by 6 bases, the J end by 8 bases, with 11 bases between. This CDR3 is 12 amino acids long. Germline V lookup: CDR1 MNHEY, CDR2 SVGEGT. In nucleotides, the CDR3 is TGTGCCAGCAGGATTAGGGGGGATGAGCAGTTCTTC. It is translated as CASRIRGDEQFF.

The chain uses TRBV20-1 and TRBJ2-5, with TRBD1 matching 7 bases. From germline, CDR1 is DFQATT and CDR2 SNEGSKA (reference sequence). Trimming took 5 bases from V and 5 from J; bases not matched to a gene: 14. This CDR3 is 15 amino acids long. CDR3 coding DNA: TGCAGTGCTCCTCGGGCAGGGGGTAAGAGGGAGACCCAGTACTTC. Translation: CSAPRAGGKRETQYF.

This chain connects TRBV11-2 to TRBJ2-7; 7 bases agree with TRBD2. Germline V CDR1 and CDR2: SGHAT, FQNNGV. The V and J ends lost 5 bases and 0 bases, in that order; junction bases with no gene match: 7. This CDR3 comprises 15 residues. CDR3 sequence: CASSSRLAVSYEQYF. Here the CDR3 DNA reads TGTGCCAGCAGCAGCCGACTAGCAGTCTCCTACGAGCAGTACTTC.

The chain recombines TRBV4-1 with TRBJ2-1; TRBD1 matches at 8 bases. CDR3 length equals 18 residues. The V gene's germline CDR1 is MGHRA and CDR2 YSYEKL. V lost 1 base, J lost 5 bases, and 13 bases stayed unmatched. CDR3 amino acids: CASSQVSRGPSLNNEQFF. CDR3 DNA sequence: TGCGCCAGCAGCCAAGTATCCAGGGGGCCTTCACTAAACAATGAGCAGTTCTTC.

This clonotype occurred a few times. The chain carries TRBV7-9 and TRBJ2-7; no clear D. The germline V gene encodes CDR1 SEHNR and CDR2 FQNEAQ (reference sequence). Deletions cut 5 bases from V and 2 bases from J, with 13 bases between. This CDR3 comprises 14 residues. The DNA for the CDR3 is TGTGCCAGCAGCCCCCCGATGGTCCCCTACGAGCAGTACTTC. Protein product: CASSPPMVPYEQYF.

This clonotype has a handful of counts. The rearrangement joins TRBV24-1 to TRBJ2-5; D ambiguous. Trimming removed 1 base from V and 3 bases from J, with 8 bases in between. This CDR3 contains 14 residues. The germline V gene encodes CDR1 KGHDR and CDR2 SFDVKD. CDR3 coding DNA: TGTGCCACCAGTGATTTAGCCAGCGAAGAGACCCAGTACTTC. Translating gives CATSDLASEETQYF.

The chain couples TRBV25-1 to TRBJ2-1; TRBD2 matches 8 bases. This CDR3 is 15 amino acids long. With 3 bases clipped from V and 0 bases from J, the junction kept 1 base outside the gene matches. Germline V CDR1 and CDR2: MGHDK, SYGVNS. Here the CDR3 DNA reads TGTGCCAGCAGTGATACTAGCGGCTCCTACAATGAGCAGTTCTTC. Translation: CASSDTSGSYNEQFF.

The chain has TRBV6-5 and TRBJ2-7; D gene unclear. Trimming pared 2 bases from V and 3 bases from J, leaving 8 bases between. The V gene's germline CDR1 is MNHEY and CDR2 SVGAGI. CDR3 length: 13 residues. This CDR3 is CASSYSSSYEQYF. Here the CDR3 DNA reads TGTGCCAGCAGTTACAGCTCTAGCTACGAGCAGTACTTC.

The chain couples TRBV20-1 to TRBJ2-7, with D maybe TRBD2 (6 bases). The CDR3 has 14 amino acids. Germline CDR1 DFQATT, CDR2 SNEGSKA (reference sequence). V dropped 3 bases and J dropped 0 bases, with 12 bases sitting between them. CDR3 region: CSASGGINSYEQYF. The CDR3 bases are TGCAGTGCTAGCGGCGGGATTAACTCCTACGAGCAGTACTTC.

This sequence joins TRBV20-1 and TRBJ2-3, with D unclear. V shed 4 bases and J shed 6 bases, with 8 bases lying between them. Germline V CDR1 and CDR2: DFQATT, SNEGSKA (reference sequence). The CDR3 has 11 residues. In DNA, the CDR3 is TGCAGTGCTAACAGAGTGGATACGCAGTATTTT. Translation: CSANRVDTQYF.

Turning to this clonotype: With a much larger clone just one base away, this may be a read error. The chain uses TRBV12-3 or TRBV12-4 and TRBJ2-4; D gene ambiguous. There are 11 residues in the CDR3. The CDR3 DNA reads TGTGCCGGCAGTCTAGGAGCCATTCAGTACTTC. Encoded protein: CAGSLGAIQYF.

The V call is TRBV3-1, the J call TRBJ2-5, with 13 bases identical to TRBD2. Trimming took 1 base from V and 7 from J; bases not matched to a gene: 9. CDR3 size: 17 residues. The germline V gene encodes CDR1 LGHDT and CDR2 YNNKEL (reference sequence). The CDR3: CASSQGRTSGGLGTQYF. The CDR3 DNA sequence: TGTGCCAGCAGCCAAGGGAGGACTAGCGGGGGCTTAGGGACCCAGTACTTC.

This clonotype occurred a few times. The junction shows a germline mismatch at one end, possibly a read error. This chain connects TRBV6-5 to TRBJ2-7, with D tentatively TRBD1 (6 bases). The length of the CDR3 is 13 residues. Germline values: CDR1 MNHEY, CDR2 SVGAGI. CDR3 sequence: CACSDRSSYEQYF. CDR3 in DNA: TGTGCCTGCAGTGACAGGAGCTCCTACGAGCAGTACTTC.

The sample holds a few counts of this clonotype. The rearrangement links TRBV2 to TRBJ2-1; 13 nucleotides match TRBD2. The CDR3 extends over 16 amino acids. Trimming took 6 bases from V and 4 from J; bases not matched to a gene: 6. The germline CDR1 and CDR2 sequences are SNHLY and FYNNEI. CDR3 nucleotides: TGTGCCAGCAGCGAGGGACTAGCGGGGCTTTACAATGAGCAGTTCTTC. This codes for CASSEGLAGLYNEQFF.

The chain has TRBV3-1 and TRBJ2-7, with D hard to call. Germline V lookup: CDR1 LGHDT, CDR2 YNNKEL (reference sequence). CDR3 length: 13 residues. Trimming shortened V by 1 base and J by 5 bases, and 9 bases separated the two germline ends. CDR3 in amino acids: CASSQGKDHEQYF. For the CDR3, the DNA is TGTGCCAGCAGCCAAGGGAAGGACCACGAGCAGTACTTC.

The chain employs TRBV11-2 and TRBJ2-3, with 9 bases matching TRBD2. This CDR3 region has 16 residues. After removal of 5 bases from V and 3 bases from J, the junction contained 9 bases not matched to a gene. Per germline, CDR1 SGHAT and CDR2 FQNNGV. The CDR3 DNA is TGTGCCAGCAGCCCGACTAGCGGCGGAGGGACAGATACGCAGTATTTT. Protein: CASSPTSGGGTDTQYF.

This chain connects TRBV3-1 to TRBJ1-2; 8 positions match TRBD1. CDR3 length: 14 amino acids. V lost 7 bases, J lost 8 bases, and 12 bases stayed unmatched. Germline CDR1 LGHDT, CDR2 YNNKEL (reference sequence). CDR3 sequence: CASTLGGQEGGYTF. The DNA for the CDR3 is TGTGCCAGCACCTTAGGGGGACAGGAGGGCGGCTACACCTTC.

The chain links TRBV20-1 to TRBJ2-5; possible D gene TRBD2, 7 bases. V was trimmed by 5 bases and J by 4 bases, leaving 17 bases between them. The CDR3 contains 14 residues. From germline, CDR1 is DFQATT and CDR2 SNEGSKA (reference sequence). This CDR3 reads CSALGGGLGETQYF. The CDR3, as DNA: TGCAGTGCTTTGGGGGGGGGGCTGGGAGAGACCCAGTACTTC.

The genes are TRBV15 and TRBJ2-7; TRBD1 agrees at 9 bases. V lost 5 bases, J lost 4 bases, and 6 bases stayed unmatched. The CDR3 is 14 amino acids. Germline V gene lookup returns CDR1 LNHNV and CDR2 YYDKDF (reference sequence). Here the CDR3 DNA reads TGTGCCACCAGCCGCAACAGGGGGCAGTACGAGCAGTACTTC. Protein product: CATSRNRGQYEQYF.

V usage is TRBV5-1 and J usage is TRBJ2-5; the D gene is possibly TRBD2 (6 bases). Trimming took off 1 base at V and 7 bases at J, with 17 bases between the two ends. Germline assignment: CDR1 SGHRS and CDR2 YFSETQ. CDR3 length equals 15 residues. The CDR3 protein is CASSLTVGGAGTQYF. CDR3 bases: TGCGCCAGCAGCTTGACCGTCGGTGGAGCGGGGACCCAGTACTTC. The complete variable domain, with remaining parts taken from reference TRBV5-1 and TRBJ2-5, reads KAGVTQTPRYLIKTRGQQVTLSCSPISGHRSVSWYQQTPGQGLQFLFEYFSETQRNKGNFPGRFSGRQFSNSRSEMNVSTLELGDSALYLCASSLTVGGAGTQYFGPGTRLLVL.

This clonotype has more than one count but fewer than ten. The CDR3 reads CSARDPRGRTVDTQYF. For the CDR3, the DNA is TGCAGTGCTAGAGATCCGAGGGGGCGCACCGTTGATACGCAGTATTTT. The rearrangement links TRBV20-1 to TRBJ2-3, with 7 bases fitting TRBD1. Germline loops: CDR1 DFQATT, CDR2 SNEGSKA (reference sequence). With 0 bases clipped from V and 6 bases from J, the junction kept 12 bases outside the gene matches. This CDR3 has 16 amino acids.

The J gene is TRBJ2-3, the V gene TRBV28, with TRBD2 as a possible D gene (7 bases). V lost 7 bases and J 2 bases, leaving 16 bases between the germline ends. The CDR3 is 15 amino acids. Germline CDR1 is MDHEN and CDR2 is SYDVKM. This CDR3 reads CASMEGGGPTDTQYF. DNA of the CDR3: TGTGCCAGCATGGAGGGGGGGGGCCCCACAGATACGCAGTATTTT.

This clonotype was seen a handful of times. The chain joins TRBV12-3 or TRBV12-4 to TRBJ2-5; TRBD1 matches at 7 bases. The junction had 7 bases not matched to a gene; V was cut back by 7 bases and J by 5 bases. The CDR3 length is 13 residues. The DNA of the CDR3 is TGTGCCAGCACCACACAGGGGTCGGAGACCCAGTACTTC. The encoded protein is CASTTQGSETQYF.

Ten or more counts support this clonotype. The CDR3 loop is CAISETRGSYNEQFF. The CDR3 DNA reads TGTGCCATCAGTGAAACCCGGGGATCCTACAATGAGCAGTTCTTC. This chain uses TRBV10-3 with TRBJ2-1; D possibly corresponds to TRBD2 (5 bases). The V and J ends lost 3 bases and 1 base respectively, with 10 bases between them. The CDR3 has 15 residues. CDR1 and CDR2 (germline): ENHRY, SYGVKD.

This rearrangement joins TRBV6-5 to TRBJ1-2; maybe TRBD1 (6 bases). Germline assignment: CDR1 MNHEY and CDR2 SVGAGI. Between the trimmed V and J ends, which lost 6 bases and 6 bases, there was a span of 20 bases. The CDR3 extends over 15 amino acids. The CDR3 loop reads CASSALQGHHNGYTF. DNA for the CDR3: TGTGCCAGCAGCGCCCTGCAGGGACACCATAATGGCTACACCTTC.